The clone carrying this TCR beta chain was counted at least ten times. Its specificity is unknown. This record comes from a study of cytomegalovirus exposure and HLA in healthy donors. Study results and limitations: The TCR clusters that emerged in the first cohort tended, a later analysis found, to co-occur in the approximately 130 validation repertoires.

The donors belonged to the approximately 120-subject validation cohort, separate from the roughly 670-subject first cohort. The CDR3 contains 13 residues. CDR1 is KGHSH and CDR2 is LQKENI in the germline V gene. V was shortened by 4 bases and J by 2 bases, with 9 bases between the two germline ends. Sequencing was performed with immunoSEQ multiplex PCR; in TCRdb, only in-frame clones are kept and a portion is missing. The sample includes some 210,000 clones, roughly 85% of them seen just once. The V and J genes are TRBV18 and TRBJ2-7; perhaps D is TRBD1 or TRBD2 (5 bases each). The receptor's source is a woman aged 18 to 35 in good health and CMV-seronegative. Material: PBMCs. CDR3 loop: CASSRDEPYEQYF. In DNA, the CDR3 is TGTGCCAGCTCACGGGACGAGCCCTACGAGCAGTACTTC.